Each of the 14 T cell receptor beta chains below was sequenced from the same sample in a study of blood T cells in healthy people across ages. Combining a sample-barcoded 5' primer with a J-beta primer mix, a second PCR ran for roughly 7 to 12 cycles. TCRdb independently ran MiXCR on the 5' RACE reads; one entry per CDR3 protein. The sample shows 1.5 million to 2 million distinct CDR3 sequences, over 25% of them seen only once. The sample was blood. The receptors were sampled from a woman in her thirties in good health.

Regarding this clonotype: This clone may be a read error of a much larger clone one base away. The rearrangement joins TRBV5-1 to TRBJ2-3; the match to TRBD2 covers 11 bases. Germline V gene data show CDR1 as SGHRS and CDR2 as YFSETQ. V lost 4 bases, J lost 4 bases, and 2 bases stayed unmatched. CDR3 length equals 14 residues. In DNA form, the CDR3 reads TGCGCCAGCAGCACTAGCGGGGGATCAGATACGCAGTATTTT. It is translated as CASSTSGGSDTQYF.

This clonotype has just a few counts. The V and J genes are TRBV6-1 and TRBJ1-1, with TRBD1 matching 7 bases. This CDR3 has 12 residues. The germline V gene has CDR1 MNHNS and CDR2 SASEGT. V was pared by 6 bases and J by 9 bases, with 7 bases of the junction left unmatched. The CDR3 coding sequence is TGTGCCAGCAGGGAGGGACAGTTTAAAGCTTTCTTT. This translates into CASREGQFKAFF.

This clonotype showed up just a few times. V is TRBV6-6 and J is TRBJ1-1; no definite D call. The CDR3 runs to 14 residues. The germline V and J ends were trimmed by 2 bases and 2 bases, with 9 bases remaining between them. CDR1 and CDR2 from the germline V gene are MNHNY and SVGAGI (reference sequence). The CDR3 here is CASSYAQENTEAFF. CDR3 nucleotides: TGTGCCAGCAGTTACGCTCAGGAAAACACTGAAGCTTTCTTT.

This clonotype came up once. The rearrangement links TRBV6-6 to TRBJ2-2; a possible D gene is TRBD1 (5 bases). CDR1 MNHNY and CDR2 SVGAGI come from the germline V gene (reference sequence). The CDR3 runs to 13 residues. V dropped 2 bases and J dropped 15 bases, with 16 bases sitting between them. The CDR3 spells CASSYRTQGWVFF. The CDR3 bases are TGTGCCAGCAGTTACCGCACTCAGGGATGGGTGTTTTTT.

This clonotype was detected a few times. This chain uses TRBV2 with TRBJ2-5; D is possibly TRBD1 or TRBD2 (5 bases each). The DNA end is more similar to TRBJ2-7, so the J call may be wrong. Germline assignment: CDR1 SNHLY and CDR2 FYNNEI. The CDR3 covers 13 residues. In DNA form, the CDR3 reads TGTGCCAGTGGCCGGGACGATCAATACGAGCAGTACTTC. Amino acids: CASGRDDQYEQYF.

CDR3 region: CASRGTKGNEKLFF. The CDR3 nucleotides are TGTGCCAGCAGGGGGACTAAGGGTAATGAAAAACTGTTTTTT. The genes are TRBV28 and TRBJ1-4; a possible D gene is TRBD1 (5 bases). The CDR3 extends over 14 amino acids. Germline V gene sequence: CDR1 MDHEN, CDR2 SYDVKM. Deletions cut 6 bases from V and 4 bases from J, with 12 bases between.

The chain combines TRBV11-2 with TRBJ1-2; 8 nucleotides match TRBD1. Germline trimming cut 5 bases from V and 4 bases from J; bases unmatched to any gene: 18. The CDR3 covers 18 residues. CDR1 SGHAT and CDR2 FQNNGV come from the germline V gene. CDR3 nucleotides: TGTGCCAGCAGCGCCTCCGGGACAGGCCACAAGGATGGCTATGGCTACACCTTC. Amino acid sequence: CASSASGTGHKDGYGYTF.

The CDR3 nucleotides are TGTGCCAGCACTCACAGGGGACGCGGGAGGAACACAGATACGCAGTATTTT. It is translated as CASTHRGRGRNTDTQYF. The chain uses TRBV2 and TRBJ2-3; possible D gene TRBD2, 8 bases. Germline lookup yields CDR1 SNHLY and CDR2 FYNNEI. Trimming cost V 7 bases and J 2 bases, with 22 bases left between them. The CDR3 spans 17 residues. The variable domain in full, completed from reference TRBV2 and TRBJ2-3, reads EPEVTQTPSHQVTQMGQEVILRCVPISNHLYFYWYRQILGQKVEFLVSFYNNEISEKSEIFDDQFSVERPDGSNFTLKIRSTKLEDSAMYFCASTHRGRGRNTDTQYFGPGTRLTVL.

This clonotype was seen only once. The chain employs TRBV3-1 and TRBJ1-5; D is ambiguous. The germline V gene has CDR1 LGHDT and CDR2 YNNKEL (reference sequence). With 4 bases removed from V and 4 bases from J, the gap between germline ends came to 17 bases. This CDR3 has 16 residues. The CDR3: CASSLGRGVRNQPQHF. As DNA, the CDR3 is TGTGCCAGCAGCCTAGGGCGCGGCGTACGGAATCAGCCCCAGCATTTT.

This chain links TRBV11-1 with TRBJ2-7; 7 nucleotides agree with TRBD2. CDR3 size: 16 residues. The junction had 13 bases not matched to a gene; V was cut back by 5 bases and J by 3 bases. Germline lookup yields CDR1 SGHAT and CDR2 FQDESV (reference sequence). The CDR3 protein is CASSPGGVGPFYEQYF. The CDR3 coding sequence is TGTGCCAGCAGCCCGGGGGGAGTCGGGCCCTTCTACGAGCAGTACTTC.

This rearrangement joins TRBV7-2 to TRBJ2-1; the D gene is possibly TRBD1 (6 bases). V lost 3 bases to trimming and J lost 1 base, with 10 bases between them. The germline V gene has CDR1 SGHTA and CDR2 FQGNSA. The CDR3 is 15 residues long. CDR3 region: CASSFSTGSYNEQFF. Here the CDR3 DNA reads TGTGCCAGCAGCTTTTCGACAGGTTCCTACAATGAGCAGTTCTTC.

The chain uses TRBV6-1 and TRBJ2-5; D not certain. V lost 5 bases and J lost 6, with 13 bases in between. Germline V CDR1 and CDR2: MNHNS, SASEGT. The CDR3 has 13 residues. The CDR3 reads CASSSEGQQTQYF. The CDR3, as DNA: TGTGCCAGCAGTTCAGAAGGTCAACAGACCCAGTACTTC.

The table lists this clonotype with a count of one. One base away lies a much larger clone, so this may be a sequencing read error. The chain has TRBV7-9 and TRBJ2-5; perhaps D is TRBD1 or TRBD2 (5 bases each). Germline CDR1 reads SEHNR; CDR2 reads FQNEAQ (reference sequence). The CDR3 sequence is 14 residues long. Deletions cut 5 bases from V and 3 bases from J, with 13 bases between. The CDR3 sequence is CASSRGRGEETQYF. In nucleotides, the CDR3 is TGTGCCAGCAGCCGGGGACGGGGAGAAGAGACCCAGTACTTC.

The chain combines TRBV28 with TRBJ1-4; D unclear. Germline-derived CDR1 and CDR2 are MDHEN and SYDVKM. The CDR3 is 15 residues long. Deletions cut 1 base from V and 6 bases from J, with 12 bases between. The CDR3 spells CASSLSLGSDEKLFF. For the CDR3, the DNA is TGTGCCAGCAGTTTATCGTTAGGGAGCGATGAAAAACTGTTTTTT.